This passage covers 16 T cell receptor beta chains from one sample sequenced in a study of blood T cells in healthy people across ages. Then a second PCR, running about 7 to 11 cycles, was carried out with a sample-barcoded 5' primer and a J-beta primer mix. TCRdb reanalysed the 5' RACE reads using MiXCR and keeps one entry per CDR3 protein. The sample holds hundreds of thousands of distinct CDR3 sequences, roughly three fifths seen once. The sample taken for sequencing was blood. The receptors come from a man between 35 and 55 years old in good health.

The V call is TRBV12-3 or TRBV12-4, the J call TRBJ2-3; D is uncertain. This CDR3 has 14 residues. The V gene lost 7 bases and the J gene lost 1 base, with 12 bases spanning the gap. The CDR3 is CASNPGQRTDTQYF. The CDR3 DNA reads TGTGCCAGCAATCCGGGCCAACGCACAGATACGCAGTATTTT.

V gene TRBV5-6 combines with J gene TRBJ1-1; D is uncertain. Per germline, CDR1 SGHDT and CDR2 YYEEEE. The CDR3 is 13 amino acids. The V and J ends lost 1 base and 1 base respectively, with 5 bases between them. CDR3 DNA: TGTGCCAGCAGCTTGTGGGGGAACACTGAAGCTTTCTTT. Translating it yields CASSLWGNTEAFF.

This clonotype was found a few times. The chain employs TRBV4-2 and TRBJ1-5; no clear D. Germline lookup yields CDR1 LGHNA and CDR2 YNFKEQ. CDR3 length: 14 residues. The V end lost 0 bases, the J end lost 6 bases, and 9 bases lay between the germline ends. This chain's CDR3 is CASSQDKRVQPQHF. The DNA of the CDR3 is TGTGCCAGCAGCCAAGATAAACGGGTTCAGCCCCAGCATTTT.

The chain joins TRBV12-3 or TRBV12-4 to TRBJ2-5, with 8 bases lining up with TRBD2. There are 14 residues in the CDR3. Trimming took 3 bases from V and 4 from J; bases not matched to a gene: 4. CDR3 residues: CASSFTAGGETQYF. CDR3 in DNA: TGTGCCAGCAGTTTCACCGCGGGAGGAGAGACCCAGTACTTC.

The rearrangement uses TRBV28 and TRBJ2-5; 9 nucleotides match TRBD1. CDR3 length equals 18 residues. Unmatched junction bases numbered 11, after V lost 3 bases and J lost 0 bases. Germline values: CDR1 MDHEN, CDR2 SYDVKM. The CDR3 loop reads CASSLQSSGTGYQETQYF. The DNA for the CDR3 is TGTGCCAGCAGTTTGCAGTCTTCCGGGACAGGGTACCAAGAGACCCAGTACTTC.

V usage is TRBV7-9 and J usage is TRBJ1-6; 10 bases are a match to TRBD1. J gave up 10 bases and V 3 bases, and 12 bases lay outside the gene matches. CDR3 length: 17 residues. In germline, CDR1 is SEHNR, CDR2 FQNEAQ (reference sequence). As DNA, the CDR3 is TGTGCCAGCAGCTTGCGGACAGGGGGGTCGGTGGACTCACCCCTCCACTTT. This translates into CASSLRTGGSVDSPLHF.

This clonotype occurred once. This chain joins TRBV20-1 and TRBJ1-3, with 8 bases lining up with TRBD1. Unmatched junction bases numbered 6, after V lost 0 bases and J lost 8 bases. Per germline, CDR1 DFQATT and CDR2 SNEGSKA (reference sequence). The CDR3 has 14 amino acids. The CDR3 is CSARDGTGDDTIYF. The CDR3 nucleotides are TGCAGTGCTAGAGATGGGACAGGTGATGACACCATATATTTT.

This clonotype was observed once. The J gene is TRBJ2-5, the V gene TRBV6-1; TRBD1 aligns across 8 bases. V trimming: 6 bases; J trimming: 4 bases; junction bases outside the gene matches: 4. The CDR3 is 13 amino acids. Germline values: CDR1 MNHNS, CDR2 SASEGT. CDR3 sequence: CASSRDRSETQYF. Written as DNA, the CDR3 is TGTGCCAGCAGCAGGGACAGGTCAGAGACCCAGTACTTC.

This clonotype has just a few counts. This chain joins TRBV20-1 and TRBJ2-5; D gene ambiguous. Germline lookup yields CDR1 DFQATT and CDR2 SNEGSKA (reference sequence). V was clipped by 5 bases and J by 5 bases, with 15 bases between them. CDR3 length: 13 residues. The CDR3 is CSAGIGVAETQYF. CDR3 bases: TGCAGTGCTGGGATTGGGGTGGCTGAGACCCAGTACTTC.

The CDR3, as DNA: TGCAGTGCTACGGGGATTTTCGACAGACAAGAGACCCAGTACTTC. Translated, it gives CSATGIFDRQETQYF. This rearrangement joins TRBV20-1 to TRBJ2-5; D might be TRBD1 or TRBD2, each matching 5 bases. Trimming cost V 4 bases and J 2 bases, with 17 bases left between them. The V gene's germline CDR1 is DFQATT and CDR2 SNEGSKA (reference sequence). The CDR3 is made up of 15 amino acids.

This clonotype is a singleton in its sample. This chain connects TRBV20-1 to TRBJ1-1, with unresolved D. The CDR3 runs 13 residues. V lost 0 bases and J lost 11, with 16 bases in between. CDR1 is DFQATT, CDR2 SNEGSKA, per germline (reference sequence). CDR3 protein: CSARDQEGLGAFF. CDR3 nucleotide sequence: TGCAGTGCTAGAGATCAGGAAGGGCTGGGGGCTTTCTTT.

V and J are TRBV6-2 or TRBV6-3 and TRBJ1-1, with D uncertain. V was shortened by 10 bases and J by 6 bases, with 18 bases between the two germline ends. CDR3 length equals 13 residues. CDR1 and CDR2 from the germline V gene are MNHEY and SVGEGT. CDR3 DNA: TGTGCCACAAAATCGTCGGGTGGGGCTGAAGCTTTCTTT. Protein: CATKSSGGAEAFF.

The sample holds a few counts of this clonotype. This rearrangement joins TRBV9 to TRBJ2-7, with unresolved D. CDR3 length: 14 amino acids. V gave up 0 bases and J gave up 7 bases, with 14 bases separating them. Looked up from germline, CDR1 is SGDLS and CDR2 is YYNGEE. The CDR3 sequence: CASSVDGILGEQYF. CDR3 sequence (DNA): TGTGCCAGCAGCGTAGATGGTATCCTCGGAGAGCAGTACTTC.

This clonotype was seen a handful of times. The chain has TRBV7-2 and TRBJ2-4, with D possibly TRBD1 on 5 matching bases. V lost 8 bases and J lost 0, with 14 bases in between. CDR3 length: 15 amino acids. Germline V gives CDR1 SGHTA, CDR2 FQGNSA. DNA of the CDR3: TGTGCCAGCGGGGCACGAAGTGGAGCCAAAAACATTCAGTACTTC. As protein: CASGARSGAKNIQYF.

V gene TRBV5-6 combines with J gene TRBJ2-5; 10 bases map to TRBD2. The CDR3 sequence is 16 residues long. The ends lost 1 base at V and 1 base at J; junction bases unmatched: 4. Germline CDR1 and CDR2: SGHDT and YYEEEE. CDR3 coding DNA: TGTGCCAGCAGCTTGAGTCTAGCGGGAGTCCAAGAGACCCAGTACTTC. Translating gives CASSLSLAGVQETQYF.

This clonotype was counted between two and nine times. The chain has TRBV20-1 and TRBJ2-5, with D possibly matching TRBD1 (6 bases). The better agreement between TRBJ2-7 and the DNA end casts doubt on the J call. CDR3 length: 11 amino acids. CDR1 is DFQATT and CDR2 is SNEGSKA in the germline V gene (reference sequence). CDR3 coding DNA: TGCACCGAGGACAGCTACTACGAGCAGTACTTC. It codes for CTEDSYYEQYF.